Each of the 9 T cell receptor beta chains below was sequenced from the same sample in a study of blood T cell repertoires in COVID-19. TCRdb keeps only in-frame clones here, not all; method: immunoSEQ multiplex PCR. The repertoire includes some 76,000 clones, roughly 80% of them detected once, and about 18% sits in the top ten. The material sequenced was peripheral blood. These TCRs come from an older woman with acute or convalescent COVID-19.

The chain carries TRBV19 and TRBJ1-2; 9 positions match TRBD1. Germline V gene lookup returns CDR1 LNHDA and CDR2 SQIVND (reference sequence). CDR3 length equals 13 residues. After removal of 5 bases from V and 5 bases from J, the junction contained 3 bases not matched to a gene. CDR3 loop: CASSRDRDYGYTF. The CDR3 bases are TGTGCCAGTAGTCGGGACAGGGATTATGGCTACACCTTC.

CDR3 in amino acids: CASSYRVGYEQYF. The CDR3 bases are TGTGCCAGCAGTTACAGGGTGGGGTACGAGCAGTACTTC. V is TRBV11-3 and J is TRBJ2-7; tentatively, D is TRBD1 (6 bases). The CDR3 runs 13 residues. With 6 bases removed from V and 4 bases from J, the gap between germline ends came to 13 bases. Germline CDR1 SGHNT, CDR2 YENEEA.

CDR3 protein: CASSLEGSEETQYF. CDR3 DNA sequence: TGTGCCAGCAGCTTGGAAGGGAGTGAAGAGACCCAGTACTTC. The gene calls are TRBV5-4 and TRBJ2-5; TRBD2 might be the D (5 bases). CDR1 and CDR2 from the germline V gene are SGHNT and YYREEE (reference sequence). The CDR3 loop spans 14 amino acids. The germline V and J ends were trimmed by 0 bases and 3 bases, with 9 bases remaining between them.

The chain combines TRBV5-1 with TRBJ2-5; 7 nucleotides line up with TRBD1. Germline V lookup: CDR1 SGHRS, CDR2 YFSETQ. J lost 4 bases, V lost 0 bases, and 6 bases had no gene match. The CDR3 length is 15 residues. CDR3: CASSLANRGGETQYF. The CDR3 DNA reads as TGCGCCAGCAGCTTGGCTAACAGGGGCGGAGAGACCCAGTACTTC.

The chain recombines TRBV5-6 with TRBJ2-7; 8 bases are shared with TRBD1. Unmatched junction bases numbered 5, after V lost 4 bases and J lost 2 bases. Per germline, CDR1 SGHDT and CDR2 YYEEEE. The CDR3 covers 14 residues. CDR3 bases: TGTGCCAGCAGCCGGATACAGGGGGCCTACGAGCAGTACTTC. It codes for CASSRIQGAYEQYF.

The CDR3 DNA reads TGTGCCAGCAGTTTTCACTATGGGCAGTTCTTC. It encodes CASSFHYGQFF. J is TRBJ2-1 and V is TRBV6-6, with D uncertain. Trimming removed 4 bases from V and 12 bases from J, with 10 bases in between. The CDR3 is made up of 11 amino acids. Looked up from germline, CDR1 is MNHNY and CDR2 is SVGAGI (reference sequence).

The CDR3 DNA follows: TGTGCCAGTAGTATCGGGGGGAGCAATCAGCCCCAGCATTTT. It encodes CASSIGGSNQPQHF. This chain connects TRBV19 to TRBJ1-5; D perhaps matches TRBD1 (5 bases). The CDR3 totals 14 residues. CDR1 LNHDA and CDR2 SQIVND come from the germline V gene (reference sequence). The V end was cut by 3 bases, the J end by 1 base, with 7 bases between.

The genes are TRBV6-2 or TRBV6-3 and TRBJ2-7, with TRBD2 matching over 9 bases. The CDR3 is 17 amino acids. The germline V gene has CDR1 MNHEY and CDR2 SVGEGT. V shed 0 bases, J shed 2 bases, and the junction held 8 bases outside the gene matches. The CDR3 is CASSYSLVSGGAYEQYF. The CDR3 bases are TGTGCCAGCAGTTACTCCTTAGTTAGCGGGGGCGCCTACGAGCAGTACTTC.

The V call is TRBV5-1, the J call TRBJ1-1; a weak D match, TRBD1 (5 bases). V lost 6 bases and J lost 1, with 13 bases in between. This CDR3 has 14 residues. The germline V gene has CDR1 SGHRS and CDR2 YFSETQ. CDR3 DNA: TGCGCCAGCACCCAAGGGGTTGGGAACACTGAAGCTTTCTTT. It yields the protein CASTQGVGNTEAFF.